The 22 T cell receptor beta chains given below trace back to one sample, sequenced in a study of OX40 agonist ivuxolimab in advanced cancers. The method was immunoSEQ multiplex PCR; TCRdb's version includes in-frame clones alone and lacks a portion of them. The data hold 55,000 to 80,000 clones, with around 80% observed a single time. The input for sequencing was CD4+ or CD8+ T cells sorted from blood, taken in a trial of the OX40 agonist ivuxolimab. The receptors come from an adult with an advanced solid tumor such as melanoma, head and neck, liver or kidney cancer.

The chain employs TRBV27 and TRBJ2-6; unclear D gene. The CDR3 is 15 residues long. Germline CDR1 and CDR2: MNHEY and SMNVEV (reference sequence). Trimming left V 6 bases short and J 0 bases short, with 9 bases between. This CDR3 is CASSSRSSGANVLTF. In DNA form, the CDR3 reads TGTGCCAGCAGCTCCAGGAGCTCTGGGGCCAACGTCCTGACTTTC. The entire variable domain, with the rest obtained from reference TRBV27 and TRBJ2-6, is as follows: EAQVTQNPRYLITVTGKKLTVTCSQNMNHEYMSWYRQDPGLGLRQIYYSMNVEVTDKGDVPEGYKVSRKEKRNFPLILESPSPNQTSLYFCASSSRSSGANVLTFGAGSRLTVL.

This chain uses TRBV6-5 with TRBJ1-5; a weak D match, TRBD1 (6 bases). The CDR3 is made up of 16 amino acids. V was clipped by 4 bases and J by 4 bases, with 17 bases between them. The germline CDR1 and CDR2 sequences are MNHEY and SVGAGI. Here the CDR3 reads CASSFSQGKGNQPQHF. CDR3 bases: TGTGCCAGCAGTTTCTCCCAGGGGAAGGGTAATCAGCCCCAGCATTTT.

This chain uses TRBV19 with TRBJ2-7, with 8 bases fitting TRBD1. This CDR3 contains 12 residues. The trim removed 4 bases at V and 8 bases at J, leaving 4 bases unmatched. Germline lookup yields CDR1 LNHDA and CDR2 SQIVND (reference sequence). The CDR3 DNA reads TGTGCCAGTAGTAGGACAGGGAGGCAGCAGTACTTC. Protein sequence: CASSRTGRQQYF. Supplemented by reference TRBV19 and TRBJ2-7, the full variable domain reads DGGITQSPKYLFRKEGQNVTLSCEQNLNHDAMYWYRQDPGQGLRLIYYSQIVNDFQKGDIAEGYSVSREKKESFPLTVTSAQKNPTAFYLCASSRTGRQQYFGPGTRLTVT.

The chain uses TRBV7-2 and TRBJ1-2, with a weak D call TRBD1 (5 bases). V was pared by 3 bases and J by 6 bases, with 14 bases between. The CDR3 is 14 residues long. Germline CDR1 reads SGHTA; CDR2 reads FQGNSA. CDR3 region: CASSLREGTNGYTF. CDR3 nucleotide sequence: TGTGCCAGCAGCTTGAGGGAGGGGACGAATGGCTACACCTTC.

CDR3 region: CASSSRDTQYF. CDR3 sequence (DNA): TGTGCCAGCTCAAGCCGGGATACGCAGTATTTT. The rearrangement links TRBV18 to TRBJ2-3; D is undetermined. This CDR3 contains 11 residues. Trimming removed 5 bases at V and 6 bases at J, with 6 bases between. Germline V gene sequence: CDR1 KGHSH, CDR2 LQKENI.

The gene calls are TRBV5-5 and TRBJ1-1, with 8 bases matching TRBD1. The CDR3 is 17 residues long. Germline CDR1 and CDR2: SGHKS and YYEKEE (reference sequence). Trimming took 4 bases from V and 1 from J; bases not matched to a gene: 12. The CDR3 sequence: CASSDDRGVRGNTEAFF. The CDR3 nucleotides read TGTGCCAGCAGCGATGACAGGGGCGTTAGGGGGAACACTGAAGCTTTCTTT.

V is TRBV6-6 and J is TRBJ1-2; 7 bases map to TRBD1. V shed 2 bases, J shed 4 bases, and the junction held 4 bases outside the gene matches. CDR1 is MNHNY and CDR2 is SVGAGI in the germline V gene (reference sequence). The CDR3 is 14 amino acids. For the CDR3, the DNA is TGTGCCAGCAGTTACGAGCCAGGGGGCTATGGCTACACCTTC. It specifies CASSYEPGGYGYTF.

The J gene is TRBJ1-6, the V gene TRBV7-9; D remains unclear. The CDR3 contains 13 residues. V dropped 5 bases and J dropped 7 bases, with 9 bases sitting between them. The germline V gene has CDR1 SEHNR and CDR2 FQNEAQ (reference sequence). CDR3 sequence (DNA): TGTGCCAGCAGCCTACCACAGAATTCACCCCTCCACTTT. Translated, it gives CASSLPQNSPLHF.

This clone was counted between two and nine times. The gene calls are TRBV11-2 and TRBJ1-2; tentatively, D is TRBD1 (6 bases). Germline values: CDR1 SGHAT, CDR2 FQNNGV. Trimming stripped 5 bases from V and 2 bases from J, with 9 bases between. This CDR3 spans 13 amino acids. CDR3 loop: CASSPGQNYGYTF. The CDR3 DNA reads TGTGCCAGCAGCCCTGGACAGAACTATGGCTACACCTTC.

The rearrangement links TRBV30 to TRBJ1-1, with TRBD1 as a possible D gene (6 bases). Germline CDR1 and CDR2: GTSNPN and SVGIG (reference sequence). V was shortened by 4 bases and J by 5 bases, with 17 bases between the two germline ends. This CDR3 comprises 14 residues. The chain's CDR3 is CAWMPQGLGTEAFF. In nucleotides, the CDR3 is TGTGCCTGGATGCCACAGGGATTAGGGACTGAAGCTTTCTTT.

The chain links TRBV28 to TRBJ2-5; D is uncertain. Germline loops: CDR1 MDHEN, CDR2 SYDVKM. The CDR3 length is 12 residues. The V end was cut by 8 bases, the J end by 9 bases, with 16 bases between. The CDR3 bases are TGTGCCAGCCGACGGACCCTCGCGGCCCAGTACTTC. Its translation is CASRRTLAAQYF.

The rearrangement joins TRBV4-2 to TRBJ2-3; 10 positions match TRBD2. The V gene's germline CDR1 is LGHNA and CDR2 YNFKEQ. The CDR3 contains 16 residues. After removal of 5 bases from V and 1 base from J, the junction contained 6 bases not matched to a gene. The CDR3 loop is CASSSPSGGRTDTQYF. CDR3 DNA sequence: TGTGCCAGCAGCTCACCTAGCGGGGGCCGCACAGATACGCAGTATTTT.

This sequence joins TRBV29-1 and TRBJ2-2, with D perhaps TRBD1 (5 bases). From germline, CDR1 is SQVTM and CDR2 ANQGSEA. The CDR3 runs 14 residues. Deletions cut 6 bases from V and 0 bases from J, with 11 bases between. The CDR3 region has the DNA TGCAGCGTCCGACAGAAAGCGAACACCGGGGAGCTGTTTTTT. Translating it yields CSVRQKANTGELFF.

The chain links TRBV30 to TRBJ2-5; 10 positions match TRBD1. CDR1 and CDR2 (germline): GTSNPN, SVGIG (reference sequence). V gave up 5 bases and J gave up 5 bases; unmatched junction bases: 8. The CDR3 is made up of 14 amino acids. This CDR3 reads CAWSRQGAWETQYF. The CDR3 DNA reads TGTGCCTGGTCCCGACAGGGGGCATGGGAGACCCAGTACTTC.

The sample holds a few counts of this clone. The V gene is TRBV4-3, the J gene TRBJ1-4; D ambiguous. V shed 6 bases and J shed 4 bases, with 15 bases lying between them. Germline V lookup: CDR1 LGHNA, CDR2 YSLEER. The CDR3 is made up of 15 amino acids. The CDR3 DNA reads TGCGCCAGCAGTAGTGAAATGCGTTTTAATGAAAAACTGTTTTTT. Protein product: CASSSEMRFNEKLFF.

The chain links TRBV6-6 to TRBJ1-5, with D possibly matching TRBD1 (6 bases). Trimming took 0 bases from V and 6 from J, leaving 12 bases between them. The CDR3 consists of 15 residues. CDR1 and CDR2 (germline): MNHNY, SVGAGI (reference sequence). DNA for the CDR3: TGTGCCAGCAGTTACTCGGGGCAAGGGGGTCAGCCCCAGCATTTT. Its translation is CASSYSGQGGQPQHF.

The chain has TRBV27 and TRBJ1-5, with 8 positions matching TRBD1. V dropped 5 bases and J dropped 4; count of bases not matched to a gene: 1. CDR1 MNHEY and CDR2 SMNVEV come from the germline V gene (reference sequence). This CDR3 is 13 amino acids long. CDR3 nucleotide sequence: TGTGCCAGCAGTAGACAGGGGAATCAGCCCCAGCATTTT. Its translation is CASSRQGNQPQHF.

This chain links TRBV7-2 with TRBJ2-1, with no clear D. V lost 5 bases, J lost 8 bases, and 13 bases lay in between. Germline V gives CDR1 SGHTA, CDR2 FQGNSA. The CDR3 is 13 amino acids. CDR3 loop: CASSAILNHEQFF. Here the CDR3 DNA reads TGTGCCAGCAGCGCAATCTTAAACCATGAGCAGTTCTTC. The full variable domain, completed using reference TRBV7-2 and TRBJ2-1, is GAGVSQSPSNKVTEKGKDVELRCDPISGHTALYWYRQSLGQGLEFLIYFQGNSAPDKSGLPSDRFSAERTGGSVSTLTIQRTQQEDSAVYLCASSAILNHEQFFGPGTRLTVL.

The chain employs TRBV19 and TRBJ1-5, with D unclear. The V end lost 3 bases, the J end lost 2 bases, and 8 bases lay between the germline ends. The germline gives CDR1 LNHDA, CDR2 SQIVND (reference sequence). This CDR3 has 14 residues. The CDR3 DNA reads as TGTGCCAGTAGTATTGGGCAGCGCAATCAGCCCCAGCATTTT. Translated: CASSIGQRNQPQHF.

This sequence joins TRBV5-6 and TRBJ2-1, with a possible D match to TRBD2 (5 bases). Germline lookup yields CDR1 SGHDT and CDR2 YYEEEE. CDR3 length: 16 amino acids. V was pared by 2 bases and J by 4 bases, with 16 bases between. For the CDR3, the DNA is TGTGCCAGCAGCTTAGAAGGGAGCGGAGGATACAATGAGCAGTTCTTC. It encodes CASSLEGSGGYNEQFF.

The genes are TRBV5-1 and TRBJ2-1; TRBD2 matches 10 bases. This CDR3 spans 15 amino acids. Germline assignment: CDR1 SGHRS and CDR2 YFSETQ. J gave up 5 bases and V 6 bases, and 8 bases lay outside the gene matches. The CDR3 DNA follows: TGCGCCAGCAAGATCGGGCTAGCGGGAGACAATGAGCAGTTCTTC. This translates into CASKIGLAGDNEQFF.

There are a few counts of this clone. The chain is built from TRBV6-1 and TRBJ1-6, with unresolved D. The germline V and J ends were trimmed by 6 bases and 5 bases, with 8 bases remaining between them. The CDR3 is 13 amino acids. Germline CDR1 is MNHNS and CDR2 is SASEGT. For the CDR3, the DNA is TGTGCCAGCAGATGGTCCCATAATTCACCCCTCCACTTT. Protein product: CASRWSHNSPLHF.